This is a list of T cell receptor beta chains from one sample in a study of T-cell memory formation after mild COVID-19. A single record per CDR3 protein comes from TCRdb applying MiXCR to the 5' RACE reads. The sample yields about 560,000 distinct CDR3 sequences, 17% seen once. Sequenced input: PBMCs or a T cell subset sorted from them (not recorded which). The source of these receptors is an adult woman who had mild COVID-19 (a few samples of this study predate the infection). Cell type and time point are not known. The CDR3 runs from the conserved cysteine through the conserved F or W. The order of the fields is V gene, J gene, CDR3 protein.

v_gene: TRBV7-9
j_gene: TRBJ1-4
CDR3aa: CASRPRQGNEKLFF

v_gene: TRBV6-1
j_gene: TRBJ1-1
CDR3aa: CASSETRASETEAFF

v_gene: TRBV15
j_gene: TRBJ2-5
CDR3aa: CATSRARGTQYF

v_gene: TRBV5-4
j_gene: TRBJ2-3
CDR3aa: CASSLAFGSTDTQYF

v_gene: TRBV11-2
j_gene: TRBJ2-7
CDR3aa: CASSLDPGAFHEQYF

v_gene: TRBV19
j_gene: TRBJ2-7
CDR3aa: CASSWTRGYEQYF

v_gene: TRBV10-3
j_gene: TRBJ2-5
CDR3aa: CAISERGDYRQETQYF

v_gene: TRBV20-1
j_gene: TRBJ2-3
CDR3aa: CSARNWVTDTQYF

v_gene: TRBV7-9
j_gene: TRBJ2-7
CDR3aa: CASSPPGLGGRQYF

v_gene: TRBV7-2
j_gene: TRBJ2-3
CDR3aa: CASSLSAAGTRTDTQYF

v_gene: TRBV7-9
j_gene: TRBJ2-1
CDR3aa: CASSLVGQKYNEQFF